This TCR beta chain is from a study of regulatory T cells in long-lasting Graves disease. Arm-PCR of CDR3 regions and iRepertoire HTBI primers were the basis on which TCR beta libraries were built. TCRdb reprocessed the multiplex PCR reads with MiXCR, giving one entry per CDR3 protein. Counted here are approximately 390,000 distinct CDR3 sequences, around 15% occurring once; the ten biggest clones make up 20% to 25%. Study findings and constraints: TRBV28, TRBJ1-2 and TRBJ2-5 were segments that persistent disease favored. TCR diversity was lower in persistent Graves' patients than in newly diagnosed ones.

Germline assignment: CDR1 DFQATT and CDR2 SNEGSKA (reference sequence). The CDR3 is 17 amino acids. The V and J ends lost 1 base and 5 bases, in that order; junction bases with no gene match: 16. Time point meaning: newly diagnosed GD, antithyroid drugs for less than 3 months. RNA extracted from PBMCs served as the sequencing template. American Thyroid Association guidelines defined how Graves' disease was diagnosed. This clonotype appeared a few times. Its antigen remains unidentified. The same data also went into a second study, on T cells in Graves' hyperthyroidism and ophthalmopathy. That investigation notes: HTBI primers were used for first-round RT-PCR of the TCR CDR3.

This TCR was recovered from a woman between 18 and 30 years old with Graves disease. This chain connects TRBV20-1 to TRBJ2-5; 7 bases map to TRBD2. Specimen: peripheral blood mononuclear cells (PBMCs), collected at new diagnosis, from a patient treated with antithyroid drugs. CDR3 DNA sequence: TGCAGTGCTAGAGTCAGCGGCGAGCGGGGAGGCCAGGAGACCCAGTACTTC. This translates into CSARVSGERGGQETQYF.